The rows below give T cell receptor beta chains drawn from one sample of a study of blood T cell repertoires in COVID-19. The protocol was immunoSEQ multiplex PCR, while the TCRdb copy is restricted to in-frame clones and leaves out a portion. The repertoire holds under 70,000 clones, with around 87% as singletons. Sequencing was carried out using peripheral blood. Receptor source: a woman between 18 and 29 years old with acute or convalescent COVID-19. Both conserved end residues are trimmed from each CDR3.

TRBV5-6,TRBJ1-6,ASSFGQGLGNSPLH
TRBV28,TRBJ1-1,ASRGTGDTEAF
TRBV19,TRBJ2-1,ASSADINNEQF
TRBV15,TRBJ1-5,ATSTLSNQPQH
TRBV4-3,TRBJ1-4,ASSQGTGYEKLF
TRBV5-1,TRBJ2-3,ASKGQGTDTQY
TRBV14,TRBJ2-7,ASSQNHNPYEQY
TRBV29-1,TRBJ2-1,SVEVRLGQF
TRBV6-1,TRBJ2-7,ASSEFRGGPYEQY
TRBV7-2,TRBJ1-1,ASSFGVDTEAF
TRBV4-1,TRBJ2-3,ASSDTGGAQY
TRBV24-1,TRBJ1-1,ATSDRNTEAF
TRBV3-1/TRBV3-2,TRBJ2-7,ASSRDSGGGYEQY
TRBV4-1,TRBJ2-3,ASSQGGRGHWPDTQY
TRBV5-1,TRBJ1-1,ASSSGDMNTEAF
TRBV21-1,TRBJ2-1,ASSKYGREHNEQF